A single sample gave rise to the 16 T cell receptor beta chains below, sequenced in a study of shared clonotypes between healthy human individuals. Sequenced by immunoSEQ multiplex PCR; TCRdb stores in-frame clones only, minus some. The sample gives some 2,400,000 clones, nearly 97% of which show up once; roughly 0.13% is in the top ten. Sequenced sample: naive CD4+ T cells sorted from blood. Subset here: CD45RA+ positively selected. The origin of the receptors is a man younger than 35 in good health.

This chain's CDR3 is CASSLTEYQETQYF. DNA for the CDR3: TGTGCCAGCAGCCTGACAGAATACCAAGAGACCCAGTACTTC. V is TRBV6-6 and J is TRBJ2-5, with a possible D match to TRBD1 (5 bases). Germline CDR1 MNHNY, CDR2 SVGAGI (reference sequence). The CDR3 is 14 residues long. The ends were cut back, 6 bases at V and 0 bases at J, with 11 bases in the middle.

This sequence joins TRBV19 and TRBJ2-7; D might be TRBD1 (6 bases). The CDR3 sequence is 14 residues long. Germline CDR1 is LNHDA and CDR2 is SQIVND (reference sequence). V was pared by 4 bases and J by 1 base, with 11 bases between. The CDR3 nucleotides read TGTGCCAGTAGTAGGGACACCTTTTCCTACGAGCAGTACTTC. Amino acids: CASSRDTFSYEQYF.

The V gene is TRBV11-2, the J gene TRBJ1-4; D is possibly TRBD1 (5 bases). Germline V CDR1 and CDR2: SGHAT, FQNNGV. The CDR3 runs 14 residues. Trimming left V 4 bases short and J 7 bases short, with 13 bases between. The CDR3 reads CASSSVRAGEKLFF. CDR3 coding DNA: TGTGCCAGCAGCTCAGTCAGGGCTGGTGAAAAACTGTTTTTT.

V and J are TRBV5-1 and TRBJ1-4; D gene unclear. CDR3 length: 15 amino acids. Germline lookup yields CDR1 SGHRS and CDR2 YFSETQ. V was pared by 0 bases and J by 5 bases, with 11 bases between. The CDR3 reads CASSLAEKKNEKLFF. CDR3 nucleotides: TGCGCCAGCAGCTTGGCCGAGAAGAAAAATGAAAAACTGTTTTTT.

The chain employs TRBV7-9 and TRBJ2-7; no clear D. V was shortened by 5 bases and J by 3 bases, with 11 bases between the two germline ends. The CDR3 length is 13 residues. Germline CDR1 and CDR2: SEHNR and FQNEAQ (reference sequence). In DNA form, the CDR3 reads TGTGCCAGCAGCCAGCAGGTTTTCTACGAGCAGTACTTC. Its protein is CASSQQVFYEQYF.

The chain carries TRBV30 and TRBJ2-5; TRBD1 is a possible D gene (5 bases). The CDR3 runs to 14 residues. V lost 0 bases and J 4 bases, leaving 12 bases between the germline ends. The germline gives CDR1 GTSNPN, CDR2 SVGIG (reference sequence). CDR3: CAWSVETVGETQYF. The CDR3 nucleotides read TGTGCCTGGAGTGTAGAGACAGTCGGAGAGACCCAGTACTTC.

Of note for this clone: The sample has other DNA sequences that encode this CDR3 too. The chain has TRBV10-3 and TRBJ1-2; weak D call: TRBD1 (5 bases). Germline-derived CDR1 and CDR2 are ENHRY and SYGVKD. V was trimmed by 3 bases and J by 3 bases, leaving 8 bases between them. The CDR3 length is 13 residues. The CDR3 protein is CAISDTGDYGYTF. The CDR3 DNA follows: TGTGCCATCAGTGATACAGGAGACTATGGCTACACCTTC.

As to this clone: Additional DNA sequences in this sample encode the identical CDR3. This chain joins TRBV20-1 and TRBJ2-5; D gene unclear. This CDR3 has 10 amino acids. V lost 3 bases, J lost 5 bases, and 4 bases lay in between. Germline lookup yields CDR1 DFQATT and CDR2 SNEGSKA (reference sequence). CDR3 residues: CSARGETQYF. The DNA for the CDR3 is TGCAGTGCTAGGGGGGAGACCCAGTACTTC.

V is TRBV19 and J is TRBJ1-5; 8 bases map to TRBD1. V dropped 4 bases and J dropped 8; count of bases not matched to a gene: 16. The germline gives CDR1 LNHDA, CDR2 SQIVND (reference sequence). This CDR3 region has 17 residues. In DNA, the CDR3 is TGTGCCAGTAGTAACGACAGGGGCCCTAATAGGAGGGAGCCCCAGCATTTT. It translates to CASSNDRGPNRREPQHF.

V usage is TRBV10-3 and J usage is TRBJ1-2; D ambiguous. V shed 4 bases and J shed 2 bases, with 8 bases lying between them. This CDR3 is built from 13 residues. Germline V CDR1 and CDR2: ENHRY, SYGVKD. CDR3 amino acids: CAISGAPNYGYTF. The CDR3 DNA sequence: TGTGCCATCAGTGGAGCGCCCAACTATGGCTACACCTTC.

Comments on this clone: Other DNA sequences within the sample encode an identical CDR3. This rearrangement joins TRBV18 to TRBJ2-7; D gene uncertain. Germline-derived CDR1 and CDR2 are KGHSH and LQKENI. Trimming took 2 bases from V and 2 from J, leaving 10 bases between them. This CDR3 is built from 14 residues. CDR3 sequence: CASSPRSSTYEQYF. As DNA, the CDR3 is TGTGCCAGCTCACCAAGAAGTAGTACCTACGAGCAGTACTTC.

J is TRBJ2-6 and V is TRBV2, with a weak D call TRBD2 (5 bases). The CDR3 sequence is 18 residues long. Between the trimmed V and J ends, which lost 4 bases and 0 bases, there was a span of 16 bases. Germline V gives CDR1 SNHLY, CDR2 FYNNEI. The DNA of the CDR3 is TGTGCCAGCAGTGGTAGGACTGCCGATACCTCTGGGGCCAACGTCCTGACTTTC. This codes for CASSGRTADTSGANVLTF.

The chain employs TRBV10-2 and TRBJ2-6; 9 bases are shared with TRBD1. CDR3 length: 16 amino acids. The germline V gene has CDR1 WSHSY and CDR2 SAAADI. After removal of 6 bases from V and 2 bases from J, the junction contained 5 bases not matched to a gene. CDR3 DNA sequence: TGCGCCAGCAGCAGACAGGGGGGTACTGGGGCCAACGTCCTGACTTTC. This encodes CASSRQGGTGANVLTF.

The rearrangement links TRBV7-9 to TRBJ2-1, with D unresolved. The V gene's germline CDR1 is SEHNR and CDR2 FQNEAQ (reference sequence). The V end lost 1 base, the J end lost 9 bases, and 10 bases lay between the germline ends. The CDR3 contains 13 residues. The CDR3 region has the DNA TGTGCCAGCAGCTTAGATCGGGCGGTTGAGCAGTTCTTC. Protein: CASSLDRAVEQFF. The variable domain in full, with the rest retrieved from reference TRBV7-9 and TRBJ2-1, is DTGVSQNPRHKITKRGQNVTFRCDPISEHNRLYWYRQTLGQGPEFLTYFQNEAQLEKSRLLSDRFSAERPKGSFSTLEIQRTEQGDSAMYLCASSLDRAVEQFFGPGTRLTVL.

This chain links TRBV11-3 with TRBJ2-7; 10 bases agree with TRBD2. Trimming removed 4 bases from V and 5 bases from J; junction bases left unmatched: 5. The CDR3 loop spans 14 amino acids. Germline V gene lookup returns CDR1 SGHNT and CDR2 YENEEA. CDR3: CASSSDGTSDEQYF. CDR3 nucleotide sequence: TGTGCCAGCAGCTCCGACGGGACTAGCGACGAGCAGTACTTC.

This sequence joins TRBV7-3 and TRBJ1-2, with D possibly TRBD1 on 5 matching bases. This CDR3 comprises 15 residues. Germline-derived CDR1 and CDR2 are SGHTA and FQGTGA. Between the trimmed V and J ends, which lost 2 bases and 7 bases, there was a span of 17 bases. For the CDR3, the DNA is TGTGCCAGCAGCTTATCCAGGGAGGGAGGTGGTGGCTACACCTTC. Amino acid sequence: CASSLSREGGGGYTF.